This section outlines one T cell receptor beta chain sequence together with its context. This receptor's antigen is unknown. Per-base qualities were not stored, and no clone one base away is much larger. TCR CDR3 regions were amplified from genomic DNA by multiplex PCR using the deep immunoSEQ assay. Extracted genomic DNA from each cell subset was distributed evenly across all wells of several immunoSEQ 96-well plates, and each plate was treated as a replicate. For sorted subsets, about 220 ng of genomic DNA, equivalent to 30,000 or so T cell genomes, went into each replicate PCR. Purified libraries were measured with a Qubit 3.0 fluorometer, size-checked on a Bioanalyzer 2100, and measured again with the KAPA Library Quantification kit. Each immunoSEQ 96-well plate was sequenced on its own single-read 150-cycle Illumina NextSeq 550 flow cell. On the authors' methods: The immunoSEQ output contained only junctional sequences without quality scores, so filtering could not match that applied to full-length reads. To assign V/J genes and CDR3, sequences were annotated using PyIR, a Python wrapper for IgBLAST v1.9, with IMGT germline references. Reads with weak V/J assignments (E-value above 1e-6), missing CDR3, stop codons, out-of-frame junctions, or ambiguous translated residues were removed. V3J clonotypes were defined as sequences sharing the same inferred V gene, J gene, and CDR3 amino acid sequence. To compute the percentage overlap between repertoires, the number of shared unique clonotypes was divided by the size of the smaller repertoire. Three approaches were used to assess repertoire richness: RTK rarefaction, the Chao1 estimator, and Recon v2.1 estimates of unobserved clonotypes. Generation probabilities were computed with OLGA for all TCRbeta clonotypes obtained by the gDNA method from four donors. As stored in TCRdb, this immuneACCESS dataset retains in-frame rearrangements with V and J assigned. A fraction of the clones does not appear; measured against another copy, unresolved V genes explain less than half of the discrepancy, and the remainder lacks a known reason. The V and J calls and the clone size are those of that table, but D and trimming were determined from the DNA. In all, the sample holds about 2,500,000 clones, and roughly nine tenths of those were seen once. 0.14% of the sample is held by the ten biggest clonotypes.

This sample was included in a study of shared clonotypes between healthy human individuals (dated by TCRdb to the early 2020s). Study-wide context: The cohort included a few men and a couple of women between 18 and 49 years of age. Per donor, three plates each were used for CD4 naive and CD4 memory, two for CD8 naive, and one for CD8 memory. To estimate repertoire size and how much clonotypes are shared between individuals, the study performed deep sequencing of blood TCR repertoires from a few healthy adults. Each donor's leukapheresis produced roughly between about 0.85 and 10 billion PBMCs. To increase sequencing depth and limit assay-specific biases, TCR repertoire library preparation and sequencing were carried out by different laboratories using diverse techniques. Study-wide conclusions, independent of this receptor: Pairwise subsampling indicated that sequencing depth was expected to affect the degree of clonotype sharing among donors. Rarefaction of sorted-subset datasets indicated incomplete sequencing despite the large sequencing depth. Only blood was sampled, and tissue TCR repertoires likely differ from those in blood. Estimated clonotype richness was generally larger for naive than for memory subsets. Across four donors, around 5% of naive CD4, roughly 3.3% of naive CD8, around 2.1% of memory CD4, and approximately 0.4% of memory CD8 clonotypes were shared. The small number of donors limited the genetic and exposure-history diversity represented. Clonotypes shared by all four sorted-subset donors showed higher generation probabilities than non-shared clonotypes.

In the germline V gene, CDR1 corresponds to MNHEY and CDR2 to SVGAGI. From the cysteine through the phenylalanine, the CDR3 covers 15 amino acids. Only the CDR3 part of the read is kept: 45 bases, read in frame from the first base. Germline trimming: 6 bases from V, 3 bases from J; junction bases outside gene matches: 9. The donors were healthy, HIV-negative adults who had no recently reported acute infections or vaccinations. Every donor was a Caucasian adult residing in Nashville, Tennessee, USA. CD4+ T cells were enriched by magnetic negative selection; naive cells were then positively selected on CD45RA, and the negative fraction formed the memory subset. Blood was collected by leukapheresis, and PBMCs were isolated by Ficoll-Histopaque density gradient centrifugation and then cryopreserved in liquid nitrogen vapor phase. Purity and quantity of every magnetically sorted T cell population were checked by analytical flow cytometry. Each sorted fraction had its genomic DNA isolated and then quantified by UV absorbance on a Nanodrop 2000c.

This TCR was sampled from a man aged 18 to 30 in good health. This receptor chain uses TRBV6-5 and TRBJ2-7, with 9 bases in between that match TRBD2. The sequenced sample was naive CD4+ T cells sorted from blood. The sample's cell subset or site label, decoded: CD45RA+ positively selected. DNA sequence: TGTGCCAGCAGCTCCTATAGCGGGAGCGGCTACGAGCAGTACTTC. This yields the protein CASSSYSGSGYEQYF.